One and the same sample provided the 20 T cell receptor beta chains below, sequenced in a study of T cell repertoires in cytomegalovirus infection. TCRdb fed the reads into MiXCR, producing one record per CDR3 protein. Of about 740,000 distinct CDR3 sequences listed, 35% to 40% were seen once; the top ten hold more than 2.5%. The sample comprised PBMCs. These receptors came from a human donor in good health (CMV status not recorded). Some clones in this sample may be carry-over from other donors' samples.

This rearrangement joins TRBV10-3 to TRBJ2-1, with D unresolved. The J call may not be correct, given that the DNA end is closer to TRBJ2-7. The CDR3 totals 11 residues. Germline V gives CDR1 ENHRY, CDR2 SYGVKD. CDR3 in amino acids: CAISEPDEQYF. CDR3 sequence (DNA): TGTGCCATCAGTGAGCCCGATGAGCAGTACTTC.

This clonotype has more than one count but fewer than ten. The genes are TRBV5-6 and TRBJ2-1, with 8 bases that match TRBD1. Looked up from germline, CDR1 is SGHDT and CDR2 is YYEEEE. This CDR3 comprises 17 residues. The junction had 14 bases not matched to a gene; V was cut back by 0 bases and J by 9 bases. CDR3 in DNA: TGTGCCAGCAGCTTGGTAGGACAGGGTCGCCTTCGGGGTGAGCAGTTCTTC. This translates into CASSLVGQGRLRGEQFF.

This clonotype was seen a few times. The CDR3 coding sequence is TGTGCCAGTAGTATGGTAGGGGGCAGGGCCCGGTTCTTC. Its protein product is CASSMVGGRARFF. V gene TRBV19 combines with J gene TRBJ2-1, with TRBD1 matching over 7 bases. This CDR3 region has 13 residues. Germline lookup yields CDR1 LNHDA and CDR2 SQIVND (reference sequence). The V segment lost 3 bases and the J segment 15 bases; nucleotides outside the gene matches: 11.

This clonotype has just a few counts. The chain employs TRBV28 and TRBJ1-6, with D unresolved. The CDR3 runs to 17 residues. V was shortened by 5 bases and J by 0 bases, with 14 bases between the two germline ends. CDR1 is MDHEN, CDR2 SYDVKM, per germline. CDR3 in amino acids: CASSPAHKSSYNSPLHF. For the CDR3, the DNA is TGTGCCAGCAGTCCCGCCCACAAGAGCTCCTATAATTCACCCCTCCACTTT.

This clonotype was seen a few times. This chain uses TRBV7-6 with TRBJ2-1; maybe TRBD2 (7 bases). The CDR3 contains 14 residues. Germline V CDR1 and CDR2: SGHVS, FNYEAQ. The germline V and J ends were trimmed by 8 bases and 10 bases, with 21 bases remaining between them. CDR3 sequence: CASGGRGGITEQFF. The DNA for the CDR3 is TGTGCCAGCGGGGGTAGGGGGGGAATAACGGAGCAGTTCTTC.

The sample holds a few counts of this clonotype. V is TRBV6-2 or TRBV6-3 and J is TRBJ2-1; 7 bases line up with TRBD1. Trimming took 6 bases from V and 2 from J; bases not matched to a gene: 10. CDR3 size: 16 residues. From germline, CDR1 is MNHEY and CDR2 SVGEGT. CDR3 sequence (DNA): TGTGCCAGCAGCCCACCCAGGGGGAAAGCCTACAATGAGCAGTTCTTC. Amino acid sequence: CASSPPRGKAYNEQFF.

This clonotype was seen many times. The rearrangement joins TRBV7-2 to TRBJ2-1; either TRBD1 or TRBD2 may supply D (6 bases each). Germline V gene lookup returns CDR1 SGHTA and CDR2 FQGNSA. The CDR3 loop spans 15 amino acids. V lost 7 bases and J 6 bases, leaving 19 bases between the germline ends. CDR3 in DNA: TGTGCCAGCATCCGACCCCGGGGGCTTGGCAATGAGCAGTTCTTC. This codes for CASIRPRGLGNEQFF.

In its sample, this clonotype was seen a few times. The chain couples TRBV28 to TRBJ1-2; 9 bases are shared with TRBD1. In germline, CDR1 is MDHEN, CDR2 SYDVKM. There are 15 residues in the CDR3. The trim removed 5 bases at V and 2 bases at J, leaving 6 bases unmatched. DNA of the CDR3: TGTGCCAGCAGTAAACAGGGGGCGCGCAACTATGGCTACACCTTC. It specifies CASSKQGARNYGYTF.

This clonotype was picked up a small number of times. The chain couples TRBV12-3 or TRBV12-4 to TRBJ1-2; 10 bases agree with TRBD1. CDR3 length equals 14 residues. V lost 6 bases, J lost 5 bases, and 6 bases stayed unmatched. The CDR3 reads CASSPTGGQYGYTF. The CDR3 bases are TGTGCCAGCAGCCCGACAGGGGGCCAGTATGGCTACACCTTC.

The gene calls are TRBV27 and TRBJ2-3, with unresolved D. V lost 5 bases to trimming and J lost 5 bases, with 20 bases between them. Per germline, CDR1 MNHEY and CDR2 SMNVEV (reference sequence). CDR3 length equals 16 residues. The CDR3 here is CASSLRPLSSQDTQYF. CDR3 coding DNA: TGTGCCAGCAGTCTCCGGCCGCTCTCAAGTCAAGATACGCAGTATTTT.

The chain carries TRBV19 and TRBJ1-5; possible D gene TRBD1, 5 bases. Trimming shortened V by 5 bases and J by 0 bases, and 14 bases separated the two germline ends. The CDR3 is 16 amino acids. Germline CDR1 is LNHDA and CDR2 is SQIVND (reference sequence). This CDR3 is CASSARDGYSNQPQHF. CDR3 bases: TGTGCCAGTAGTGCCCGGGACGGATATAGCAATCAGCCCCAGCATTTT.

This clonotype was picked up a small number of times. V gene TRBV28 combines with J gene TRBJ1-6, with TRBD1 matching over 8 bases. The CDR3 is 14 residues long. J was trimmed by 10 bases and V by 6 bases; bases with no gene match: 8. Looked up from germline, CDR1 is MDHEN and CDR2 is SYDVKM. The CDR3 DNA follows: TGTGCCAGCAGGGACAGGGAGAGGGAATCACCCCTCCACTTT. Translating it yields CASRDRERESPLHF.

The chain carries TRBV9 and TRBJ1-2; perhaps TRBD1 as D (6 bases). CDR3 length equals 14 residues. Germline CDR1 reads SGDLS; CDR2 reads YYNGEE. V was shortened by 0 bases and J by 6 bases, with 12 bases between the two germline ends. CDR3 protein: CASSVEGHPHGYTF. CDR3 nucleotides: TGTGCCAGCAGCGTAGAGGGACACCCCCATGGCTACACCTTC.

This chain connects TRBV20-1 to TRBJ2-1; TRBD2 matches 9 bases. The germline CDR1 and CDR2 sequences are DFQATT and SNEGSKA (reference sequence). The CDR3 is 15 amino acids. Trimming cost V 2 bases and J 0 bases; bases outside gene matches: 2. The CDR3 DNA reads TGCAGTGCTAGACTAGCGGGGAGCTCCTACAATGAGCAGTTCTTC. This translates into CSARLAGSSYNEQFF.

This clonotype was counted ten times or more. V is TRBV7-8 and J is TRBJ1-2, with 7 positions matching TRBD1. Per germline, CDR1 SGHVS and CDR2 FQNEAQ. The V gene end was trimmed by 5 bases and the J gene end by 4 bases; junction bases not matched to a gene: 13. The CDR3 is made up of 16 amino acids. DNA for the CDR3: TGTGCCAGCAGCCCCGCAGGGGGGACAACCATCTATGGCTACACCTTC. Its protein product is CASSPAGGTTIYGYTF.

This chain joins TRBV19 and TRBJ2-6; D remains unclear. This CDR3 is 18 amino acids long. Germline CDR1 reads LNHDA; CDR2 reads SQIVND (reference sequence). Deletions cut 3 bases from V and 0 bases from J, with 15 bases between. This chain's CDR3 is CASSIERNPSSGANVLTF. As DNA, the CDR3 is TGTGCCAGTAGTATCGAGAGGAACCCTAGCTCTGGGGCCAACGTCCTGACTTTC. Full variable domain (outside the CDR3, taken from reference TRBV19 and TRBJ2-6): DGGITQSPKYLFRKEGQNVTLSCEQNLNHDAMYWYRQDPGQGLRLIYYSQIVNDFQKGDIAEGYSVSREKKESFPLTVTSAQKNPTAFYLCASSIERNPSSGANVLTFGAGSRLTVL.

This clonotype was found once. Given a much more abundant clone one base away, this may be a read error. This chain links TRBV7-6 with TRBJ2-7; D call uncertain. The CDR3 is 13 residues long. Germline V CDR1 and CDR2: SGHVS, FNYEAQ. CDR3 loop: CASRLVKGHEQYF. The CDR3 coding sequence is TGTGCCAGCAGATTAGTTAAGGGCCACGAGCAGTACTTC. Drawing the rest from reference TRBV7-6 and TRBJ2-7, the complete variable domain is GAGVSQSPRYKVTKRGQDVALRCDPISGHVSLYWYRQALGQGPEFLTYFNYEAQQDKSGLPNDRFSAERPEGSISTLTIQRTEQRDSAMYRCASRLVKGHEQYFGPGTRLTVT.

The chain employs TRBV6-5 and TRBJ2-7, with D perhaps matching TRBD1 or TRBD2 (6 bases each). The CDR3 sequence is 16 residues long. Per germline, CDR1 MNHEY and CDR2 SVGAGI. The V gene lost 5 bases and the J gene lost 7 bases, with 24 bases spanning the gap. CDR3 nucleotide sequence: TGTGCCAGCAGTGAGGGGGAACACTGGCGGAGCGGGGAGCAGTACTTC. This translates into CASSEGEHWRSGEQYF.

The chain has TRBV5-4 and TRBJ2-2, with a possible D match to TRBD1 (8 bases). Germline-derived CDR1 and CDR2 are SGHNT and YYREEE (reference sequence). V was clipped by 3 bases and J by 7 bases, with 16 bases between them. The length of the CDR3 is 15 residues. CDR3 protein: CASSYGQGGGGELFF. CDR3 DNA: TGTGCCAGCAGCTATGGACAGGGCGGGGGCGGGGAGCTGTTTTTT.

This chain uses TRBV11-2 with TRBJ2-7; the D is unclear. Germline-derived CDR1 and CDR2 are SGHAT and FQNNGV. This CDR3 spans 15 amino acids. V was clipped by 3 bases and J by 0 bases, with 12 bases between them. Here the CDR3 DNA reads TGTGCCAGCAGCTTGTTGTTCACGAGCTCCTACGAGCAGTACTTC. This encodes CASSLLFTSSYEQYF.